This T cell receptor (beta chain) is drawn from a study of Graves' ophthalmopathy and Graves' hyperthyroidism. Study-wide context: Peripheral blood was gathered at first diagnosis, ahead of any treatment whatsoever.

RNA transcripts served as template for amplifying TCR beta CDR3 sequences. HTBI primers were used in a first-round RT-PCR, which preceded a second-round multiplex PCR. TCRdb redid the calling of the multiplex PCR reads with MiXCR, one entry per CDR3 protein. The table has roughly 500,000 distinct CDR3 sequences, under 15% seen once. Fresh peripheral blood, about 9.3 ml, was the PBMC source. Study-wide findings and caveats: The 13-signature model separated ophthalmopathy from stable hyperthyroidism at 85% to 90% sensitivity and roughly 80% specificity. In blood, most expanded thyroid clonotypes above 0.001 frequency were also detected.

In regard to this clonotype: Its antigen is currently unknown.

From germline, CDR1 is MNHNS and CDR2 SASEGT. The CDR3 has 17 amino acids. Trimming cost V 6 bases and J 0 bases, with 17 bases left between them. The sample comprised blood. The V and J genes are TRBV6-1 and TRBJ2-2; D unclear. This TCR derives from a woman aged 25 to 39 with Graves' ophthalmopathy. CDR3 in DNA: TGTGCCAGCAGCCTCCGAGAACAGCTAGCGAACACCGGGGAGCTGTTTTTT. Residues: CASSLREQLANTGELFF.